This T cell receptor beta chain was sequenced in a study of T-cell memory formation after mild COVID-19. General observations from the study: The main location of contracting CD4+ clones was CM and EM, and that of contracting CD8+ clones was EMRA. Contracting clones, day 15 to 85, had balanced CD4/CD8, and later expanders favored CD4+. The SARS-CoV-2 specificity of second-wave clones reaching peak at day 37 remained unverified.

Germline values: CDR1 SGHVS, CDR2 FNYEAQ. Germline trimming cut 5 bases from V and 4 bases from J; bases unmatched to any gene: 7. This CDR3 spans 15 amino acids. Constant-segment-primed 5'RACE gave TCR alpha and TCR beta cDNA libraries with sample barcodes and UMIs. TCRdb reprocessed the 5' RACE reads with MiXCR, giving one entry per CDR3 protein. The sample includes almost 550,000 distinct CDR3 sequences, roughly 22% seen only once; the top ten take around an eighth. As regards this clonotype: As yet, its antigen is unknown.

The rearrangement joins TRBV7-6 to TRBJ2-5, with 10 bases matching TRBD2. The specimen sequenced was PBMCs or a T cell subset sorted from them (not recorded which). This sequence originates from an adult woman who had mild COVID-19 (a few samples of this study predate the infection). Cell type and time point are not known. CDR3 nucleotides: TGTGCCAGCAGCCGTAGCGGGGGGCCGGTAGAGACCCAGTACTTC. Its translation is CASSRSGGPVETQYF.